These 28 T cell receptor beta chains were all obtained from the same sample, sequenced in a study of T-cell reconstitution after alpha-beta-depleted transplantation in children. Construction of the TCRbeta library involved unique molecular identifiers. TCRdb independently ran MiXCR on the PCR reads; one entry per CDR3 protein. Of around 600,000 distinct CDR3 sequences listed, approximately 22% are singletons. Sequenced material: PBMCs, mostly from graft donor cells, taken 360 days after TCRalphabeta/CD19-depleted stem cell transplant. The receptors derive from a boy less than two years old who had a stem cell transplant for acute myeloid leukemia, so the T cells may come from the graft donor.

The chain has TRBV7-2 and TRBJ2-7, with D possibly matching TRBD1 (6 bases). Germline V gene data show CDR1 as SGHTA and CDR2 as FQGNSA. The V end was cut by 3 bases, the J end by 5 bases, with 11 bases between. The CDR3 loop spans 13 amino acids. CDR3 coding DNA: TGTGCCAGCAGCTTCAGGGGTAAGGACGAGCAGTACTTC. Its translation: CASSFRGKDEQYF.

The table lists this clonotype with many counts. V and J are TRBV12-3 or TRBV12-4 and TRBJ2-1; D possibly uses TRBD1 or TRBD2 (7 bases each). The CDR3 covers 13 residues. V lost 3 bases, J lost 8 bases, and 11 bases lay in between. CDR3 region: CASSFRGGDEQFF. CDR3 coding DNA: TGTGCCAGCAGTTTCAGGGGGGGTGATGAGCAGTTCTTC.

The genes are TRBV25-1 and TRBJ2-1; maybe TRBD1 (6 bases). The CDR3 sequence is 14 residues long. Trimming cost V 4 bases and J 3 bases, with 10 bases left between them. Per the germline V gene, CDR1 is MGHDK and CDR2 is SYGVNS. CDR3 amino acids: CASSGGRLYNEQFF. The CDR3 DNA follows: TGTGCCAGCAGTGGGGGGCGCCTCTACAATGAGCAGTTCTTC.

The chain carries TRBV4-2 and TRBJ1-1, with 10 positions matching TRBD1. The J segment lost 2 bases and the V segment lost 4 bases, leaving 16 bases of the junction unmatched. The CDR3 is 19 residues long. In germline, CDR1 is LGHNA, CDR2 YNFKEQ. Here the CDR3 DNA reads TGTGCCAGCAGCCCACTTGGCGGTTATAGGACAGGGGGAAACACTGAAGCTTTCTTT. It is translated as CASSPLGGYRTGGNTEAFF.

The chain is built from TRBV7-9 and TRBJ2-3; D not certain. Trimming stripped 6 bases from V and 0 bases from J, with 13 bases between. CDR1 and CDR2 from the germline V gene are SEHNR and FQNEAQ (reference sequence). The CDR3 is made up of 15 amino acids. The CDR3 reads CASSPRVTSTDTQYF. CDR3 bases: TGTGCCAGCAGTCCAAGGGTTACTAGCACAGATACGCAGTATTTT.

This clonotype was seen at least ten times. The chain recombines TRBV29-1 with TRBJ2-1; TRBD2 agrees at 12 bases. In germline, CDR1 is SQVTM, CDR2 ANQGSEA. Unmatched junction bases numbered 4, after V lost 6 bases and J lost 4 bases. The CDR3 spans 14 residues. The CDR3: CSVMTSGSYNEQFF. Written as DNA, the CDR3 is TGCAGCGTCATGACTAGCGGGAGTTACAATGAGCAGTTCTTC.

V and J are TRBV6-1 and TRBJ2-1; a possible D gene is TRBD2 (6 bases). Trimming removed 0 bases from V and 13 bases from J, with 13 bases in between. Per the germline V gene, CDR1 is MNHNS and CDR2 is SASEGT. CDR3 length: 13 residues. This chain's CDR3 is CASSEARDRGQFF. Written as DNA, the CDR3 is TGTGCCAGCAGTGAAGCGCGGGACCGCGGACAGTTCTTC.

The chain recombines TRBV4-3 with TRBJ2-7; no clear D gene. The CDR3 is made up of 14 amino acids. Germline CDR1 LGHNA, CDR2 YSLEER. V dropped 1 base and J dropped 5 bases, with 12 bases sitting between them. CDR3 DNA sequence: TGCGCCAGCAGCCAAGCGGACCGGCCCGACGAGCAGTACTTC. It translates to CASSQADRPDEQYF.

This rearrangement joins TRBV12-3 or TRBV12-4 to TRBJ2-6, with a tentative D call TRBD1 (5 bases). This CDR3 is built from 16 residues. V was cut by 2 bases and J by 0 bases, with 8 bases left in between. The CDR3 DNA follows: TGTGCCAGCAGTTTACAACAGGTCTCTGGGGCCAACGTCCTGACTTTC. Encoded protein: CASSLQQVSGANVLTF.

The V call is TRBV4-1, the J call TRBJ1-5; no reliable D call. Germline CDR1 is MGHRA and CDR2 is YSYEKL. CDR3 size: 16 residues. Trimming took 0 bases from V and 4 from J, leaving 13 bases between them. The CDR3 reads CASSQENVPGNQPQHF. The CDR3 region has the DNA TGCGCCAGCAGCCAAGAAAATGTCCCGGGTAATCAGCCCCAGCATTTT.

The table lists this clonotype with a few counts. The rearrangement joins TRBV20-1 to TRBJ1-2; possible D gene TRBD1, 5 bases. This CDR3 region has 12 residues. Trimming took 3 bases from V and 6 from J, leaving 11 bases between them. Germline CDR1 is DFQATT and CDR2 is SNEGSKA (reference sequence). This CDR3 reads CSASPREDGYTF. DNA of the CDR3: TGCAGTGCTAGTCCCAGGGAGGATGGCTACACCTTC.

Many counts were recorded for this clonotype. This rearrangement joins TRBV20-1 to TRBJ2-7; 12 positions agree with TRBD1. The CDR3 spans 16 residues. Germline CDR1 and CDR2: DFQATT and SNEGSKA (reference sequence). Germline trimming cut 5 bases from V and 5 bases from J; bases unmatched to any gene: 13. Written as DNA, the CDR3 is TGCAGTGCTCGGAGAGCCGGGACAGGGGGCAGGGACGAGCAGTACGTC. Amino acids: CSARRAGTGGRDEQYV.

This clonotype was detected ten times or more. V is TRBV27 and J is TRBJ1-5; D possibly corresponds to TRBD1 (6 bases). V lost 2 bases to trimming and J lost 7 bases, with 12 bases between them. Germline loops: CDR1 MNHEY, CDR2 SMNVEV (reference sequence). This CDR3 contains 14 residues. The CDR3 bases are TGTGCCAGCAGTTTAAGGGGGAAGGCACAGCCCCAGCATTTT. It yields the protein CASSLRGKAQPQHF.

In this sample, this clonotype turned up a few times. This sequence joins TRBV7-8 and TRBJ2-2, with 7 bases aligning to TRBD1. CDR1 is SGHVS and CDR2 is FQNEAQ in the germline V gene. This CDR3 comprises 15 residues. The CDR3 spells CASRGGRATRGKLFF. The CDR3 nucleotides read TGTGCTTCCCGAGGGGGCAGGGCCACTAGGGGGAAGCTGTTTTTT.

This clonotype was detected a few times. The rearrangement uses TRBV20-1 and TRBJ2-7; D is unclear. Germline CDR1 is DFQATT and CDR2 is SNEGSKA (reference sequence). This CDR3 contains 15 residues. Trimming stripped 0 bases from V and 0 bases from J, with 12 bases between. The CDR3 DNA is TGCAGTGCTAGAGACGAACTCACAAGCTCCTACGAGCAGTACTTC. It codes for CSARDELTSSYEQYF.

V gene TRBV12-3 or TRBV12-4 combines with J gene TRBJ1-1; 8 bases are a match to TRBD1. V shed 3 bases and J 8 bases; nucleotides not matched to a gene: 11. The CDR3 length is 15 residues. CDR3 amino acids: CASSFRQGHHKEAFF. CDR3 coding DNA: TGTGCCAGCAGTTTTCGACAGGGGCACCATAAGGAAGCTTTCTTT.

This chain joins TRBV20-1 and TRBJ2-1; D gene uncertain. This CDR3 contains 13 residues. Trimming took off 1 base at V and 8 bases at J, with 12 bases between the two ends. In germline, CDR1 is DFQATT, CDR2 SNEGSKA (reference sequence). The CDR3 DNA sequence: TGCAGTGCTAGAGGGGGTATGGTGGATGAGCAGTTCTTC. Residues: CSARGGMVDEQFF.

The count of this clonotype is one. V and J are TRBV15 and TRBJ2-5, with D possibly TRBD2 on 7 matching bases. Trimming cost V 0 bases and J 6 bases, with 17 bases left between them. CDR3 length: 16 residues. Germline V CDR1 and CDR2: LNHNV, YYDKDF (reference sequence). CDR3 protein: CATSRDRAGAAKTQYF. The CDR3 nucleotides read TGTGCCACCAGCAGAGATCGGGCGGGGGCTGCGAAGACCCAGTACTTC. Based on the CDR3 plus reference TRBV15 and TRBJ2-5, the full variable domain is DAMVIQNPRYQVTQFGKPVTLSCSQTLNHNVMYWYQQKSSQAPKLLFHYYDKDFNNEADTPDNFQSRRPNTSFCFLDIRSPGLGDTAMYLCATSRDRAGAAKTQYFGPGTRLLVL.

The chain joins TRBV7-2 to TRBJ2-3; D is undetermined. CDR1 SGHTA and CDR2 FQGNSA come from the germline V gene. This CDR3 spans 16 amino acids. Trimming pared 0 bases from V and 4 bases from J, leaving 14 bases between. CDR3 amino acids: CASSLAGLVVPDTQYF. The CDR3 DNA follows: TGTGCCAGCAGCTTAGCAGGGCTCGTGGTCCCAGATACGCAGTATTTT.

This clonotype was seen only a few times. This chain connects TRBV20-1 to TRBJ2-5; D remains unclear. The CDR3 is made up of 12 amino acids. CDR1 and CDR2 (germline): DFQATT, SNEGSKA (reference sequence). With 4 bases removed from V and 0 bases from J, the gap between germline ends came to 6 bases. The CDR3 loop is CSANLYQETQYF. The CDR3 nucleotides read TGCAGTGCTAACCTGTACCAAGAGACCCAGTACTTC.

This clonotype appeared a few times. The rearrangement links TRBV6-1 to TRBJ1-5; D gene ambiguous. The V gene lost 6 bases and the J gene lost 3 bases, with 9 bases spanning the gap. This CDR3 has 13 residues. From germline, CDR1 is MNHNS and CDR2 SASEGT. Written as DNA, the CDR3 is TGTGCCAGCAGAAGGGAAAACAATCAGCCCCAGCATTTT. Its translation: CASRRENNQPQHF.

The table lists this clonotype with many counts. Here the CDR3 DNA reads TGTGCCAGCAGTCCATGGGCCGGGGAGCTGTTTTTT. Encoded protein: CASSPWAGELFF. The J gene is TRBJ2-2, the V gene TRBV6-5; D gene uncertain. V dropped 5 bases and J dropped 6 bases, with 7 bases sitting between them. CDR3 size: 12 residues. CDR1 MNHEY and CDR2 SVGAGI come from the germline V gene.

This clonotype was seen repeatedly, ten times or more. The V and J genes are TRBV5-6 and TRBJ1-1; D is ambiguous. Germline V CDR1 and CDR2: SGHDT, YYEEEE. V gave up 4 bases and J gave up 8 bases, with 12 bases separating them. The CDR3 contains 12 residues. CDR3 protein: CASSPSVGEAFF. CDR3 coding DNA: TGTGCCAGCAGCCCAAGTGTTGGAGAAGCTTTCTTT.

This clonotype has ten or more counts. The rearrangement links TRBV5-1 to TRBJ2-5; no reliable D call. V dropped 0 bases and J dropped 4 bases, with 13 bases sitting between them. The CDR3 loop spans 15 amino acids. Looked up from germline, CDR1 is SGHRS and CDR2 is YFSETQ. Here the CDR3 reads CASSLGAGWGETQYF. For the CDR3, the DNA is TGCGCCAGCAGCTTGGGCGCCGGGTGGGGAGAGACCCAGTACTTC.

There are a few counts of this clonotype. The chain is built from TRBV6-1 and TRBJ1-4; no clear D. V dropped 3 bases and J dropped 8 bases, with 19 bases sitting between them. The CDR3 consists of 16 residues. Germline lookup yields CDR1 MNHNS and CDR2 SASEGT. The CDR3 sequence is CASSDQIPESGEKLFF. CDR3 in DNA: TGTGCCAGCAGTGACCAAATACCTGAATCTGGCGAAAAACTGTTTTTT.

Ten or more counts support this clonotype. The chain is built from TRBV12-3 or TRBV12-4 and TRBJ2-1, with D hard to call. The CDR3 has 13 amino acids. V lost 5 bases and J lost 7, with 12 bases in between. The CDR3 is CASSPGHGNEQFF. As DNA, the CDR3 is TGTGCCAGCAGTCCCGGGCACGGGAATGAGCAGTTCTTC.

The gene calls are TRBV7-2 and TRBJ2-5; 7 nucleotides agree with TRBD2. This CDR3 spans 15 amino acids. V trimming: 6 bases; J trimming: 1 base; junction bases outside the gene matches: 8. Per the germline V gene, CDR1 is SGHTA and CDR2 is FQGNSA. CDR3 in amino acids: CASSSISSGQETQYF. CDR3 nucleotide sequence: TGTGCCAGCAGTTCCATCTCTAGCGGCCAAGAGACCCAGTACTTC.

This clonotype occurred a few times. The chain carries TRBV15 and TRBJ2-7, with TRBD2 matching over 7 bases. CDR3 size: 13 residues. The V gene's germline CDR1 is LNHNV and CDR2 YYDKDF (reference sequence). With 2 bases clipped from V and 6 bases from J, the junction kept 4 bases outside the gene matches. The CDR3 spells CATSRSRTSEQYV. The CDR3 region has the DNA TGTGCCACCAGCAGAAGTAGGACTAGCGAGCAGTACGTC.